Below are 27 T cell receptor beta chains sequenced from a single sample in a study of T-cell memory formation after mild COVID-19. TCRdb used MiXCR to reprocess the 5' RACE reads, holding one entry per CDR3 protein. The sample comprises 350,000 to 550,000 distinct CDR3 sequences, more than 15% of which are singletons, and around a fifth rests with the top ten. The material sequenced was PBMCs or a T cell subset sorted from them (not recorded which). The receptor source for this set is a man younger than 35 who had mild COVID-19 (a few samples of this study predate the infection). Cell type and time point are not known.

This clonotype was counted a few times. The chain couples TRBV5-5 to TRBJ1-2, with D unclear. Per germline, CDR1 SGHKS and CDR2 YYEKEE (reference sequence). V was clipped by 4 bases and J by 4 bases, with 14 bases between them. This CDR3 comprises 14 residues. CDR3 DNA sequence: TGTGCCAGCAGCCCAGTGGTCGGATTCTATGGCTACACCTTC. It yields the protein CASSPVVGFYGYTF.

This clonotype was recorded many times. The V call is TRBV7-6, the J call TRBJ2-5; tentatively, D is TRBD2 (5 bases). V was trimmed by 1 base and J by 4 bases, leaving 7 bases between them. Germline CDR1 reads SGHVS; CDR2 reads FNYEAQ. This CDR3 is 13 amino acids long. The CDR3 spells CASSLVGRETQYF. CDR3 DNA: TGTGCCAGCAGCTTAGTTGGGAGAGAGACCCAGTACTTC.

This clonotype was detected only a few times. This chain's CDR3 is CSATDFGNEQFF. For the CDR3, the DNA is TGCAGTGCTACCGACTTCGGCAATGAGCAGTTCTTC. The J gene is TRBJ2-1, the V gene TRBV20-1; D is unclear. Germline values: CDR1 DFQATT, CDR2 SNEGSKA (reference sequence). The CDR3 has 12 amino acids. With 4 bases removed from V and 6 bases from J, the gap between germline ends came to 10 bases.

V is TRBV6-5 and J is TRBJ2-7; D is uncertain. V gave up 5 bases and J gave up 2 bases, with 10 bases separating them. Germline CDR1 and CDR2: MNHEY and SVGAGI. The CDR3 extends over 13 amino acids. CDR3 in amino acids: CASSTRTPYEQYF. Written as DNA, the CDR3 is TGTGCCAGCAGTACCCGGACCCCCTACGAGCAGTACTTC.

The genes are TRBV12-3 or TRBV12-4 and TRBJ2-2; weak D call: TRBD2 (7 bases). This CDR3 has 18 amino acids. Trimming removed 2 bases from V and 5 bases from J, with 21 bases in between. The chain's CDR3 is CASSLPPGGGGVTGELFF. In DNA form, the CDR3 reads TGTGCCAGCAGTTTACCCCCCGGGGGCGGGGGAGTTACCGGGGAGCTGTTTTTT.

DNA for the CDR3: TGCGCCAGCAGCATAGGGACAGGCGTCAGCAATGAGCAGTTCTTC. Translated, it gives CASSIGTGVSNEQFF. The chain carries TRBV5-1 and TRBJ2-1; TRBD1 matches 8 bases. The CDR3 covers 15 residues. Germline trimming cut 4 bases from V and 6 bases from J; bases unmatched to any gene: 9. CDR1 is SGHRS and CDR2 is YFSETQ in the germline V gene.

The J gene is TRBJ1-6, the V gene TRBV12-3 or TRBV12-4; D not certain. V was shortened by 5 bases and J by 10 bases, with 15 bases between the two germline ends. The CDR3 contains 14 residues. The chain's CDR3 is CASSPDGDWSPLHF. The CDR3 DNA follows: TGTGCCAGCAGTCCCGACGGGGATTGGTCACCCCTCCACTTT.

The gene calls are TRBV11-2 and TRBJ1-5; D unclear. V lost 0 bases and J 4 bases, leaving 10 bases between the germline ends. The germline V gene encodes CDR1 SGHAT and CDR2 FQNNGV. The CDR3 has 15 residues. CDR3 region: CASSLDRAENQPQHF. CDR3 in DNA: TGTGCCAGCAGCTTAGATCGGGCAGAAAATCAGCCCCAGCATTTT.

This clonotype has at least ten counts. The J gene is TRBJ1-2, the V gene TRBV12-3 or TRBV12-4; 10 nucleotides match TRBD1. Trimming took 4 bases from V and 8 from J; bases not matched to a gene: 4. This CDR3 is built from 13 residues. The CDR3 reads CASSSTGGRGYTF. As DNA, the CDR3 is TGTGCCAGCAGTTCGACAGGGGGCAGGGGCTACACCTTC.

This clonotype turned up a few times. The chain is built from TRBV7-8 and TRBJ2-7, with a possible D match to TRBD1 (8 bases). Trimming stripped 4 bases from V and 3 bases from J, with 13 bases between. The CDR3 is 14 residues long. Germline V gene sequence: CDR1 SGHVS, CDR2 FQNEAQ. The CDR3 protein is CASSWEGQDYEQYV. In DNA, the CDR3 is TGTGCCAGCAGCTGGGAGGGACAGGACTACGAGCAGTACGTC.

This clonotype was counted between two and nine times. The chain has TRBV20-1 and TRBJ2-2; 7 bases line up with TRBD2. V was pared by 1 base and J by 3 bases, with 14 bases of the junction left unmatched. Germline CDR1 reads DFQATT; CDR2 reads SNEGSKA (reference sequence). This CDR3 has 18 residues. As DNA, the CDR3 is TGCAGTGCTAGAGGGTCCGAGAAGACTAGCTGGGACACCGGGGAGCTGTTTTTT. It encodes CSARGSEKTSWDTGELFF.

In this sample, this clonotype turned up a few times. The V call is TRBV4-1, the J call TRBJ2-1; D perhaps matches TRBD2 (7 bases). V was shortened by 1 base and J by 14 bases, with 15 bases between the two germline ends. The CDR3 loop spans 13 amino acids. Germline V gene sequence: CDR1 MGHRA, CDR2 YSYEKL. Here the CDR3 DNA reads TGCGCCAGCAGCCAAGGTCAGGGAGGGGGTGAGTTCTTC. It codes for CASSQGQGGGEFF.

This clonotype was seen a handful of times. This chain uses TRBV7-6 with TRBJ1-2; D call uncertain. From germline, CDR1 is SGHVS and CDR2 FNYEAQ. The V gene lost 7 bases and the J gene lost 9 bases, with 15 bases spanning the gap. The CDR3 runs to 12 residues. The CDR3 bases are TGTGCCAGCACCATGGTCGCTGGGAGCTACACCTTC. The encoded protein is CASTMVAGSYTF.

In this sample, this clonotype turned up a few times. J is TRBJ1-5 and V is TRBV6-2 or TRBV6-3, with 9 positions matching TRBD1. Germline trimming cut 1 base from V and 7 bases from J; bases unmatched to any gene: 11. The CDR3 covers 17 residues. Germline assignment: CDR1 MNHEY and CDR2 SVGEGT. This chain's CDR3 is CASSYLPGTGWGQPQHF. The CDR3 coding sequence is TGTGCCAGCAGTTACTTACCCGGGACAGGGTGGGGACAGCCCCAGCATTTT.

The chain carries TRBV4-1 and TRBJ1-2; 7 bases fit TRBD1. Germline V lookup: CDR1 MGHRA, CDR2 YSYEKL. The CDR3 contains 14 residues. Trimming removed 4 bases from V and 6 bases from J; junction bases left unmatched: 8. The CDR3 protein is CASSPGPTGDGYTF. The CDR3 DNA sequence: TGCGCCAGCAGCCCGGGGCCCACAGGGGATGGCTACACCTTC.

This clonotype showed up many times. The V call is TRBV7-9, the J call TRBJ2-5, with D hard to call. Germline loops: CDR1 SEHNR, CDR2 FQNEAQ (reference sequence). The CDR3 loop spans 17 amino acids. Trimming removed 2 bases from V and 0 bases from J, with 16 bases in between. The CDR3 region is CASSLFWIRADQETQYF. The CDR3 DNA is TGTGCCAGCAGCTTATTTTGGATTCGGGCAGACCAAGAGACCCAGTACTTC.

Ten or more counts support this clonotype. This sequence joins TRBV5-1 and TRBJ2-2; D possibly uses TRBD1 or TRBD2 (5 bases each). The CDR3 length is 15 residues. The V gene's germline CDR1 is SGHRS and CDR2 YFSETQ. With 5 bases removed from V and 3 bases from J, the gap between germline ends came to 14 bases. The CDR3 nucleotides read TGCGCCAGCAGTCTTAGCCTGGGGGACACCGGGGAGCTGTTTTTT. Residues: CASSLSLGDTGELFF.

J is TRBJ1-3 and V is TRBV5-1; D not certain. Between the trimmed V and J ends, which lost 0 bases and 0 bases, there was a span of 10 bases. Looked up from germline, CDR1 is SGHRS and CDR2 is YFSETQ. The CDR3 contains 16 residues. The CDR3 loop reads CASSLEGSGSGNTIYF. For the CDR3, the DNA is TGCGCCAGCAGCTTGGAGGGTTCAGGCTCTGGAAACACCATATATTTT.

There are a few counts of this clonotype. The chain carries TRBV4-1 and TRBJ2-4, with a weak D call TRBD1 (6 bases). Germline-derived CDR1 and CDR2 are MGHRA and YSYEKL. The CDR3 sequence is 13 residues long. V was cut by 0 bases and J by 9 bases, with 9 bases left in between. CDR3 DNA: TGCGCCAGCAGCCAAGATGGCAGGGGCATTCAGTACTTC. Its translation: CASSQDGRGIQYF.

This clonotype was seen more than once but under ten times. The rearrangement links TRBV5-1 to TRBJ1-2; a possible D gene is TRBD1 (6 bases). V lost 2 bases to trimming and J lost 3 bases, with 23 bases between them. CDR1 and CDR2 (germline): SGHRS, YFSETQ. The CDR3 has 18 amino acids. The DNA of the CDR3 is TGCGCCAGCAGCTTCTCCGGGCGGGGTTGGGGGCGCGACTATGGCTACACCTTC. This translates into CASSFSGRGWGRDYGYTF.

The V gene is TRBV29-1, the J gene TRBJ1-1, with TRBD1 matching over 7 bases. The CDR3 sequence is 14 residues long. Trimming at V came to 2 bases and at J to 5 bases, leaving 8 bases not matched to a gene. Germline V gene lookup returns CDR1 SQVTM and CDR2 ANQGSEA. In DNA form, the CDR3 reads TGCAGCGTTGAATGGGTTGGCAGGGGGACTGAAGCTTTCTTT. Translating gives CSVEWVGRGTEAFF. The variable domain in full, with the rest retrieved from reference TRBV29-1 and TRBJ1-1, is SAVISQKPSRDICQRGTSLTIQCQVDSQVTMMFWYRQQPGQSLTLIATANQGSEATYESGFVIDKFPISRPNLTFSTLTVSNMSPEDSSIYLCSVEWVGRGTEAFFGQGTRLTVV.

V and J are TRBV10-3 and TRBJ1-1, with a weak D call TRBD1 (5 bases). Germline CDR1 and CDR2: ENHRY and SYGVKD. Trimming stripped 2 bases from V and 0 bases from J, with 7 bases between. The CDR3 is 14 residues long. The CDR3 loop is CAISERGVNTEAFF. The CDR3 coding sequence is TGTGCCATCAGTGAGCGAGGGGTGAACACTGAAGCTTTCTTT.

The genes are TRBV10-3 and TRBJ2-5; D is uncertain. Trimming shortened V by 6 bases and J by 1 base, and 21 bases separated the two germline ends. Germline values: CDR1 ENHRY, CDR2 SYGVKD. This CDR3 has 17 residues. The CDR3 DNA is TGTGCCATCAGCGGTTCCCAAGGCCCTCAGTCCCAAGAGACCCAGTACTTC. It translates to CAISGSQGPQSQETQYF.

This clonotype has just a few counts. The chain has TRBV5-5 and TRBJ1-6; TRBD1 matches at 9 bases. This CDR3 has 16 amino acids. V lost 4 bases to trimming and J lost 7 bases; unmatched junction nucleotides: 9. Germline CDR1 and CDR2: SGHKS and YYEKEE (reference sequence). Written as DNA, the CDR3 is TGTGCCAGCAGCGATCATACAGGGGGCGGCAATTCACCCCTCCACTTT. Amino acid sequence: CASSDHTGGGNSPLHF.

The rearrangement uses TRBV5-1 and TRBJ2-7; D is perhaps TRBD1 (5 bases). V was pared by 0 bases and J by 1 base, with 8 bases between. This CDR3 has 14 residues. Germline V gene lookup returns CDR1 SGHRS and CDR2 YFSETQ. The CDR3 sequence is CASSLVGPSYEQYV. CDR3 DNA sequence: TGCGCCAGCAGCTTGGTGGGGCCATCCTACGAGCAGTACGTC.

A few counts support this clonotype. The chain uses TRBV2 and TRBJ1-5; no clear D. There are 12 residues in the CDR3. Germline CDR1 reads SNHLY; CDR2 reads FYNNEI. Trimming stripped 3 bases from V and 5 bases from J, with 5 bases between. The CDR3 region is CASSDGYQPQHF. The CDR3 DNA reads TGTGCCAGCAGTGACGGGTATCAGCCCCAGCATTTT. The variable domain in full, with the rest retrieved from reference TRBV2 and TRBJ1-5, is EPEVTQTPSHQVTQMGQEVILRCVPISNHLYFYWYRQILGQKVEFLVSFYNNEISEKSEIFDDQFSVERPDGSNFTLKIRSTKLEDSAMYFCASSDGYQPQHFGDGTRLSIL.

This clonotype was seen more than once but under ten times. The genes are TRBV15 and TRBJ1-6; 10 bases match TRBD1. V gave up 3 bases and J gave up 6 bases; unmatched junction bases: 8. The CDR3 is 17 residues long. Germline CDR1 LNHNV, CDR2 YYDKDF (reference sequence). The CDR3 DNA reads as TGTGCCACCAGCAGGAAGATTGGGACAGGGGTTAATTCACCCCTCCACTTT. Amino acid sequence: CATSRKIGTGVNSPLHF.